Listed below are T cell receptor beta chains from one sample, sequenced in a study of blood T cell repertoires in COVID-19. Generated by immunoSEQ multiplex PCR, the TCRdb table keeps only in-frame clones and is missing some. Here the sample spans some 120,000 clones, roughly 70% being singletons. Specimen: peripheral blood. These receptors were taken from a human donor with acute or convalescent COVID-19. The donor label of this sample is uncertain. Each CDR3 is given with its conserved first and last residue. The order of the fields is D gene, clone size, V gene, J gene, CDR3 protein, CDR3 DNA. The D gene is left open where the match is weak. Clone size appears in some rows only: once, few, many, or a class for an expanded clone.

d_call: NA; clone_size: NA; v_call: TRBV14; j_call: TRBJ2-4; cdr3_aa: CASSKRDIGGNIQYF; cdr3_nt: TGTGCCAGCAGCAAACGAGACATCGGGGGTAACATTCAGTACTTC
d_call: TRBD2; clone_size: few; v_call: TRBV11-2; j_call: TRBJ2-1; cdr3_aa: CASSPGLAGAPPANEQFF; cdr3_nt: TGTGCCAGCAGCCCGGGACTAGCGGGGGCCCCGCCCGCCAATGAGCAGTTCTTC
d_call: NA; clone_size: NA; v_call: TRBV11-2; j_call: TRBJ2-2; cdr3_aa: CASSLNTANTGELFF; cdr3_nt: TGTGCCAGCAGCTTAAACACAGCGAACACCGGGGAGCTGTTTTTT
d_call: NA; clone_size: NA; v_call: TRBV7-6; j_call: TRBJ1-3; cdr3_aa: CASSSGSGGNTIYF; cdr3_nt: TGTGCCAGCAGCTCAGGGTCAGGGGGAAACACCATATATTTT
d_call: TRBD2; clone_size: NA; v_call: TRBV7-2; j_call: TRBJ2-3; cdr3_aa: CASSLEVSGGSTQYF; cdr3_nt: TGTGCCAGCAGCTTAGAGGTTAGCGGGGGATCTACGCAGTATTTT
d_call: TRBD2; clone_size: NA; v_call: TRBV7-9; j_call: TRBJ2-1; cdr3_aa: CASRAGPSGAYNEQFF; cdr3_nt: TGTGCCAGCAGAGCGGGGCCTAGCGGGGCCTACAATGAGCAGTTCTTC
d_call: TRBD1; clone_size: NA; v_call: TRBV3-1/TRBV3-2; j_call: TRBJ2-5; cdr3_aa: CASSLNTGGETQYF; cdr3_nt: TGTGCCAGCAGCTTAAATACAGGGGGAGAGACCCAGTACTTC
d_call: NA; clone_size: many; v_call: TRBV6-5; j_call: TRBJ1-5; cdr3_aa: CASRSRPGQPQHF; cdr3_nt: TGTGCCAGCAGATCACGACCCGGGCAGCCCCAGCATTTT
d_call: NA; clone_size: few; v_call: TRBV7-4; j_call: TRBJ1-5; cdr3_aa: CASPPPTLGGALGNQPQHF; cdr3_nt: TGTGCCAGCCCCCCTCCCACTCTTGGGGGCGCATTGGGCAATCAGCCCCAGCATTTT
d_call: NA; clone_size: NA; v_call: TRBV2; j_call: TRBJ1-4; cdr3_aa: CASSPGQGMTNEKLFF; cdr3_nt: TGTGCCAGCTCACCGGGGCAGGGGATGACTAATGAAAAACTGTTTTTT